A single sample gave rise to the 21 T cell receptor beta chains below, sequenced in a study of graft-versus-host responses after intestinal transplantation. Repertoires were generated with immunoSEQ multiplex PCR, while TCRdb's copy carries only in-frame clones and drops some. The sample gives almost 70,000 clones, roughly 92% of which show up once; around 7% is in the top ten. Sample: bone marrow, taken around 730 days after intestinal transplantation. These receptors originate from a human patient who received an intestinal transplant, so some T cells may come from the graft donor.

The V gene is TRBV9, the J gene TRBJ2-3; D uncertain. V lost 0 bases and J 2 bases, leaving 13 bases between the germline ends. Germline CDR1 is SGDLS and CDR2 is YYNGEE. This CDR3 has 16 amino acids. CDR3 sequence: CASSVEPHIHTDTQYF. The CDR3, as DNA: TGTGCCAGCAGCGTAGAGCCGCACATACACACAGATACGCAGTATTTT.

This sequence joins TRBV7-6 and TRBJ2-1; no clear D gene. Looked up from germline, CDR1 is SGHVS and CDR2 is FNYEAQ. The CDR3 covers 14 residues. Trimming removed 4 bases at V and 0 bases at J, with 7 bases between. The CDR3 reads CASSSHGSYNEQFF. CDR3 DNA: TGTGCCAGCAGCTCCCATGGCTCCTACAATGAGCAGTTCTTC. Based on the CDR3 plus reference TRBV7-6 and TRBJ2-1, the full variable domain is GAGVSQSPRYKVTKRGQDVALRCDPISGHVSLYWYRQALGQGPEFLTYFNYEAQQDKSGLPNDRFSAERPEGSISTLTIQRTEQRDSAMYRCASSSHGSYNEQFFGPGTRLTVL.

V usage is TRBV18 and J usage is TRBJ2-7; 8 bases fit TRBD2. V lost 6 bases and J lost 2; bases outside the gene matches: 9. This CDR3 is built from 15 residues. Per the germline V gene, CDR1 is KGHSH and CDR2 is LQKENI. The CDR3 nucleotides read TGTGCCAGCTCCGTTGGACTAGCCGACACCTACGAGCAGTACTTC. Translating it yields CASSVGLADTYEQYF.

Concerning this clone itself: Germline is not matched at one junction end, which may reflect a read error. The V call is TRBV28, the J call TRBJ2-7; D possibly corresponds to TRBD2 (6 bases). The germline V gene encodes CDR1 MDHEN and CDR2 SYDVKM. This CDR3 region has 11 residues. The chain's CDR3 is CASSFDGTHAF. CDR3 DNA: TGTGCCAGCAGTTTCGACGGGACTCATGCCTTC.

The chain has TRBV6-5 and TRBJ1-5; TRBD1 is a possible D gene (6 bases). This CDR3 has 15 amino acids. Trimming stripped 4 bases from V and 0 bases from J, with 10 bases between. The germline V gene has CDR1 MNHEY and CDR2 SVGAGI. The CDR3 bases are TGTGCCAGCAGTTCCAGGGGCAGTAGCAATCAGCCCCAGCATTTT. Encoded protein: CASSSRGSSNQPQHF.

The rearrangement uses TRBV2 and TRBJ2-5, with D tentatively TRBD2 (5 bases). The CDR3 consists of 15 residues. V lost 4 bases and J 5 bases, leaving 17 bases between the germline ends. CDR1 is SNHLY and CDR2 is FYNNEI in the germline V gene. The CDR3 bases are TGTGCCAGCAGTGTTTTTGGGAGCCCGGGCGAGACCCAGTACTTC. It specifies CASSVFGSPGETQYF.

The rearrangement joins TRBV19 to TRBJ2-5, with TRBD2 identical over 10 bases. The length of the CDR3 is 16 residues. Trimming took 2 bases from V and 5 from J; bases not matched to a gene: 8. CDR1 LNHDA and CDR2 SQIVND come from the germline V gene (reference sequence). CDR3 bases: TGTGCCAGTAGTATATGGTCTAGCGGGAGTATGGAGACCCAGTACTTC. Translation gives CASSIWSSGSMETQYF.

The genes are TRBV11-2 and TRBJ2-7, with TRBD2 as a possible D gene (6 bases). The V gene lost 5 bases and the J gene lost 4 bases, with 15 bases spanning the gap. CDR3 length: 14 amino acids. Germline V gene lookup returns CDR1 SGHAT and CDR2 FQNNGV. The CDR3 here is CASSPPRGWYEQYF. Written as DNA, the CDR3 is TGTGCCAGCAGCCCGCCTCGGGGGTGGTACGAGCAGTACTTC.

The gene calls are TRBV7-2 and TRBJ1-5; 7 bases match TRBD1. The germline V gene encodes CDR1 SGHTA and CDR2 FQGNSA. The CDR3 is made up of 14 amino acids. V shed 5 bases and J 5 bases; nucleotides not matched to a gene: 6. DNA for the CDR3: TGTGCCAGCAGCCCGGGGACAGTGCATCAGCCCCAGCATTTT. This gives the protein CASSPGTVHQPQHF.

The chain couples TRBV5-1 to TRBJ2-1; D gene unclear. The CDR3 totals 13 residues. Germline CDR1 reads SGHRS; CDR2 reads YFSETQ. V lost 5 bases and J lost 4, with 10 bases in between. CDR3 region: CASRTDGYNEQFF. The CDR3 DNA follows: TGCGCCAGCAGAACGGACGGGTACAATGAGCAGTTCTTC.

V gene TRBV5-1 combines with J gene TRBJ2-5; tentative D call: TRBD1 (5 bases). The CDR3 is 15 amino acids. Germline V lookup: CDR1 SGHRS, CDR2 YFSETQ. Deletions cut 0 bases from V and 9 bases from J, with 18 bases between. CDR3 loop: CASSLAFTRESPQYF. CDR3 in DNA: TGCGCCAGCAGCTTGGCTTTTACCAGGGAAAGTCCCCAGTACTTC.

The chain links TRBV19 to TRBJ2-4, with D uncertain. The V gene's germline CDR1 is LNHDA and CDR2 SQIVND (reference sequence). This CDR3 region has 14 residues. V lost 1 base and J lost 0, with 4 bases in between. CDR3 loop: CASSIGLAKNIQYF. CDR3 nucleotides: TGTGCCAGTAGTATAGGGCTAGCCAAAAACATTCAGTACTTC.

CDR3 loop: CASSLVTSALNEQFF. CDR3 nucleotide sequence: TGCGCCAGCAGCTTGGTGACTAGCGCCCTCAATGAGCAGTTCTTC. This chain uses TRBV5-1 with TRBJ2-1, with 8 nucleotides matching TRBD2. In germline, CDR1 is SGHRS, CDR2 YFSETQ. The CDR3 totals 15 residues. J was trimmed by 6 bases and V by 0 bases; bases with no gene match: 5.

This clone occurred a few times. This sequence joins TRBV14 and TRBJ1-2; D unresolved. CDR1 SGHDN and CDR2 FVKESK come from the germline V gene. Trimming cost V 1 base and J 4 bases, with 7 bases left between them. The CDR3 totals 13 residues. CDR3 coding DNA: TGTGCCAGCAGCCAAGGCAGGAGCTATGGCTACACCTTC. This codes for CASSQGRSYGYTF.

The gene calls are TRBV27 and TRBJ1-6; no definite D call. The length of the CDR3 is 15 residues. CDR1 and CDR2 from the germline V gene are MNHEY and SMNVEV (reference sequence). In nucleotides, the CDR3 is TGTGCGAGTTCAATGACGGACGGCCATAATTCACCCCTCCACTTT. Protein sequence: CASSMTDGHNSPLHF.

This chain links TRBV4-1 with TRBJ2-7; D gene ambiguous. The CDR3 is made up of 14 amino acids. The germline V gene has CDR1 MGHRA and CDR2 YSYEKL. Trimming took 4 bases from V and 3 from J, leaving 13 bases between them. The CDR3 reads CASSPWFGFYEQYF. Here the CDR3 DNA reads TGCGCCAGCAGCCCCTGGTTTGGATTCTACGAGCAGTACTTC.

The J gene is TRBJ2-4, the V gene TRBV4-2; TRBD2 matches at 7 bases. The CDR3 loop spans 18 amino acids. The germline gives CDR1 LGHNA, CDR2 YNFKEQ. The trim removed 1 base at V and 0 bases at J, leaving 9 bases unmatched. CDR3 amino acids: CASSQVGGMGIAKNIQYF. CDR3 coding DNA: TGTGCCAGCAGCCAAGTCGGGGGGATGGGAATAGCCAAAAACATTCAGTACTTC.

This sequence joins TRBV29-1 and TRBJ2-7; D perhaps matches TRBD1 (6 bases). This CDR3 has 13 amino acids. The V and J ends lost 4 bases and 1 base respectively, with 11 bases between them. Looked up from germline, CDR1 is SQVTM and CDR2 is ANQGSEA. The CDR3 DNA sequence: TGCAGCGTTGGACAGGAGCAATCCTACGAGCAGTACTTC. Translated, it gives CSVGQEQSYEQYF.

The chain recombines TRBV6-1 with TRBJ2-1, with D hard to call. The CDR3 runs 14 residues. V lost 1 base and J lost 3, with 7 bases in between. Germline loops: CDR1 MNHNS, CDR2 SASEGT. The CDR3: CASSEEVYYNEQFF. CDR3 in DNA: TGTGCCAGCAGTGAAGAGGTCTACTACAATGAGCAGTTCTTC.

J is TRBJ1-5 and V is TRBV4-1; possible D gene TRBD1, 5 bases. Per germline, CDR1 MGHRA and CDR2 YSYEKL. The V and J ends lost 1 base and 1 base respectively, with 8 bases between them. This CDR3 has 15 residues. The CDR3 reads CASSQVHRSNQPQHF. DNA of the CDR3: TGCGCCAGCAGCCAAGTTCACAGGAGCAATCAGCCCCAGCATTTT.

This chain connects TRBV7-7 to TRBJ2-1; D uncertain. The CDR3 totals 16 residues. Germline V gene data show CDR1 as SSHAT and CDR2 as FNYEAQ (reference sequence). V was cut by 5 bases and J by 4 bases, with 18 bases left in between. Written as DNA, the CDR3 is TGTGCCAGCAGCCCTAACATCGACCTGACATACAATGAGCAGTTCTTC. Translated: CASSPNIDLTYNEQFF.